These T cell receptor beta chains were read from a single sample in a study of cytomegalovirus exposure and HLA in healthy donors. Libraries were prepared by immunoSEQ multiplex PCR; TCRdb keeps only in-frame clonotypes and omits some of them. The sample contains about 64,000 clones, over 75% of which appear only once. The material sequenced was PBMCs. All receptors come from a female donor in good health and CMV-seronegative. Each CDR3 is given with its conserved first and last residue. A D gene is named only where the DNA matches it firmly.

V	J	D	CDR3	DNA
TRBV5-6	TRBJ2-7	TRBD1	CASSGRTGFGEQYF	TGTGCCAGCAGCGGAAGGACAGGCTTTGGCGAGCAGTACTTC
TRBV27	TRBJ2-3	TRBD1	CASSSTGGVGTQYF	TGTGCCAGCAGTTCCACAGGGGGCGTAGGTACGCAGTATTTT
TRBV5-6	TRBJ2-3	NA	CASTLVAVSTDTQYF	TGTGCCAGCACCCTAGTGGCAGTTTCCACAGATACGCAGTATTTT
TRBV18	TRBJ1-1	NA	CASSPGGGGYTEAFF	TGTGCCAGCTCACCCGGAGGGGGGGGATACACTGAAGCTTTCTTT
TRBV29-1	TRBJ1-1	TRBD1	CSVTTSTGKDTEAFF	TGCAGCGTCACCACCTCGACAGGGAAGGACACTGAAGCTTTCTTT
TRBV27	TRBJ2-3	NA	CASSPLTAGGRTDTQYF	TGTGCCAGCAGTCCCCTAACGGCAGGGGGGAGGACAGATACGCAGTATTTT
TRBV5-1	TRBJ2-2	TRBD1	CASSPGTGGRAGELFF	TGCGCCAGCAGCCCAGGGACAGGGGGCCGGGCCGGGGAGCTGTTTTTT
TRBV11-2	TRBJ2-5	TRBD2	CASSSGLAGVQETQYF	TGTGCCAGCAGCTCGGGACTAGCGGGGGTCCAAGAGACCCAGTACTTC
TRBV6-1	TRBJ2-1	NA	CASSLQGNEQFF	TGTGCCAGCAGCCTACAGGGAAATGAGCAGTTCTTC
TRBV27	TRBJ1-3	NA	CASSPSTRNTIYF	TGTGCCAGCAGTCCCAGTACTAGAAACACCATATATTTT
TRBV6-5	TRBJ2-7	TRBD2	CASSTLTGGSNEQYF	TGTGCCAGCAGTACCCTCACCGGGGGGTCGAACGAGCAGTACTTC
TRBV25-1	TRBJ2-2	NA	CASSEVMFGEGTGELFF	TGTGCCAGCAGTGAAGTGATGTTCGGGGAAGGCACCGGGGAGCTGTTTTTT
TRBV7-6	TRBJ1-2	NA	CASSLASLRDNPYGYTF	TGTGCCAGCAGCTTAGCCTCTCTTCGGGACAACCCCTATGGCTACACCTTC